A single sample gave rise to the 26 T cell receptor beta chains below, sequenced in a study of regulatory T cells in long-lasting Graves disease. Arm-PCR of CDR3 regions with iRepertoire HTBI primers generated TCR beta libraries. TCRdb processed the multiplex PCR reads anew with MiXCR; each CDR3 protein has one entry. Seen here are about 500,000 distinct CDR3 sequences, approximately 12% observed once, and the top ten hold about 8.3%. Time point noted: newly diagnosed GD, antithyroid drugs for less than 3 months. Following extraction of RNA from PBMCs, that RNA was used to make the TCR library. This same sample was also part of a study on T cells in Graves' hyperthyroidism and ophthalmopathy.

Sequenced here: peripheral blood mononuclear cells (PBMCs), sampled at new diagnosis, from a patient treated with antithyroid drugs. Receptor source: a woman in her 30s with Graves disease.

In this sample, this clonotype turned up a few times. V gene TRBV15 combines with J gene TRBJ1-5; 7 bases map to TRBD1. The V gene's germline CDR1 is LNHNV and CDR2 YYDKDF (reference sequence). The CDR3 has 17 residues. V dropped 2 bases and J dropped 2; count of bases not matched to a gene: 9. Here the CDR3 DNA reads TGTGCCACCAGCAGACATCCCGACAGGGACGGCAATCAGCCCCAGCATTTT. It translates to CATSRHPDRDGNQPQHF.

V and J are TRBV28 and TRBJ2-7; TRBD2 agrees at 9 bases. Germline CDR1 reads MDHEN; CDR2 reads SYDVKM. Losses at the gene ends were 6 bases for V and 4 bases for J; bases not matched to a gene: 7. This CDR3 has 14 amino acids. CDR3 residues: CASRIAGVRYEQYF. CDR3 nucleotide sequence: TGTGCCAGCAGAATAGCGGGAGTGAGGTACGAGCAGTACTTC.

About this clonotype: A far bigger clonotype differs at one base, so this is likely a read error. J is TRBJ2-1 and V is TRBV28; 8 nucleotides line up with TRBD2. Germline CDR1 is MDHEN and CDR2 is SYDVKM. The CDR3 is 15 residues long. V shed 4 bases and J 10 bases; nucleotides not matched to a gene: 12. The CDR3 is CASSSLERESYEQFF. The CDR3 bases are TGTGCCAGCAGTTCCCTGGAGCGGGAGTCCTACGAGCAGTTCTTC.

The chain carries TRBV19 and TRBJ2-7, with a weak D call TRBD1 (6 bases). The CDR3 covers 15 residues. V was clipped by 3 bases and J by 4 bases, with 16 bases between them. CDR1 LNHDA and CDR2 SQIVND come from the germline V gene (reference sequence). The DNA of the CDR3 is TGTGCCAGTAGTATTCTTGGGGGCAGTGGGTACGAGCAGTACTTC. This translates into CASSILGGSGYEQYF.

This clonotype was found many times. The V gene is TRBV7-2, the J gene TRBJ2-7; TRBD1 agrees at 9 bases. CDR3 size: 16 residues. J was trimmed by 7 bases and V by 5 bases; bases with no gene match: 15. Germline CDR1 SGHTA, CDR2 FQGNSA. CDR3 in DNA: TGTGCCAGCAGCCGCAACGCAGGACAGGGGATGGGGGAGCAGTACTTC. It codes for CASSRNAGQGMGEQYF.

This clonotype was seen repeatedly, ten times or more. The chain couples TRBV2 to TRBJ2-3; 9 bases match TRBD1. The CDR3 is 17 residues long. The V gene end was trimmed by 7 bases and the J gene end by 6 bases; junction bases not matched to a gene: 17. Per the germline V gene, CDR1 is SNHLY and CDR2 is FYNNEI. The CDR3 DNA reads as TGTGCCAGCATCGACAGGGGGAGGTGGGCACAGTTGGATACGCAGTATTTT. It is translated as CASIDRGRWAQLDTQYF.

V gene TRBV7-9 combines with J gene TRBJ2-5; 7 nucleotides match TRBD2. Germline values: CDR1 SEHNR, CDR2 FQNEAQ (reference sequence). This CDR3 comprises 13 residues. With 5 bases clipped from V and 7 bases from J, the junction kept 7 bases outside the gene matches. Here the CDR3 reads CASSLRTGGTQYF. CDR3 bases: TGTGCCAGCAGCCTAAGGACGGGGGGGACCCAGTACTTC. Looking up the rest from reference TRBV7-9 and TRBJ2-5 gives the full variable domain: DTGVSQNPRHKITKRGQNVTFRCDPISEHNRLYWYRQTLGQGPEFLTYFQNEAQLEKSRLLSDRFSAERPKGSFSTLEIQRTEQGDSAMYLCASSLRTGGTQYFGPGTRLLVL.

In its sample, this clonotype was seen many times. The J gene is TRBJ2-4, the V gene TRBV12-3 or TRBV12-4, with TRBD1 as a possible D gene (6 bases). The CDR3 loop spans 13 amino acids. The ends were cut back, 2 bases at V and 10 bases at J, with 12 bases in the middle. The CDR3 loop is CASSLRDTGIQYF. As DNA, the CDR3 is TGTGCCAGCAGTTTAAGGGACACAGGGATTCAGTACTTC.

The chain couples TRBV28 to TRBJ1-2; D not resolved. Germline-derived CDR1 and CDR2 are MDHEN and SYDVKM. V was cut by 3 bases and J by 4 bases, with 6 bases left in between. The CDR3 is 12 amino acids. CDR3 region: CASSLPFYGYTF. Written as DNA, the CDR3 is TGTGCCAGCAGTTTGCCCTTCTATGGCTACACCTTC.

CDR3 sequence (DNA): TGTGCCAGCAGTTTGAAAAGGACAGGGTCCTACACCTTC. This encodes CASSLKRTGSYTF. The gene calls are TRBV6-5 and TRBJ1-2; 8 bases are shared with TRBD1. Germline-derived CDR1 and CDR2 are MNHEY and SVGAGI. The CDR3 is 13 residues long. V shed 4 bases and J 10 bases; nucleotides not matched to a gene: 8.

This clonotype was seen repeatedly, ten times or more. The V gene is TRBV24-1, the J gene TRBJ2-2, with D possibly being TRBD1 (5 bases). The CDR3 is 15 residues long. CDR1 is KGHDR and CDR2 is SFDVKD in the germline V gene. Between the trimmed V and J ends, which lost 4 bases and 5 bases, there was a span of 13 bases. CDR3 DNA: TGTGCCACCAGTGAACTCCAGGGTGCTACCGGGGAGCTGTTTTTT. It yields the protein CATSELQGATGELFF.

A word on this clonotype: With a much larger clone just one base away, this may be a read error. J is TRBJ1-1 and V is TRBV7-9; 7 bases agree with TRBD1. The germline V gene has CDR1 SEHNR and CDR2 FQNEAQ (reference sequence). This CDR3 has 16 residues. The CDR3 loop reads CACSFRQGRSNTEAFF. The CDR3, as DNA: TGTGCCTGCAGCTTTAGACAGGGCAGGTCGAACACTGAAGCTTTCTTT.

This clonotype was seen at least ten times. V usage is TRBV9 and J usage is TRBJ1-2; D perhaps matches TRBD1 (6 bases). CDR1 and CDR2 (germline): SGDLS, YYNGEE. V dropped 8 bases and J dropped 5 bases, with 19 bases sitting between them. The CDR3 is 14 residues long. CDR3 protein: CASRQASTPYGYTF. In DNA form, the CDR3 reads TGTGCCAGTCGACAGGCCTCCACCCCATATGGCTACACCTTC.

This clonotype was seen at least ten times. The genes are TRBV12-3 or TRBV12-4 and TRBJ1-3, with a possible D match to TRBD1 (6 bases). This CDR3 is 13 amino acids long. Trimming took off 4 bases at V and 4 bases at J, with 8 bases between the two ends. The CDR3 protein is CASSWGPGNTIYF. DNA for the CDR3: TGTGCCAGCAGTTGGGGGCCAGGAAACACCATATATTTT.

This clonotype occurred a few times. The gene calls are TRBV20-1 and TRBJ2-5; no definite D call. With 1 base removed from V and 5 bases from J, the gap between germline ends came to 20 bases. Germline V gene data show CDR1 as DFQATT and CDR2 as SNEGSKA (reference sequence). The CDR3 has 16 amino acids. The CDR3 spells CSARVFGKVPIETQYF. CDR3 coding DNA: TGCAGTGCTAGAGTCTTTGGCAAAGTACCAATTGAGACCCAGTACTTC.

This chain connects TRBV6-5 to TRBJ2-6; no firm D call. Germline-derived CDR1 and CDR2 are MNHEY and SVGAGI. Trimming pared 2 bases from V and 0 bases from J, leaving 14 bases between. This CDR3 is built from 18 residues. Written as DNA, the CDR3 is TGTGCCAGCAGTTACGGGCCAGTTCCTGCCTCTGGGGCCAACGTCCTGACTTTC. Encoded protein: CASSYGPVPASGANVLTF.

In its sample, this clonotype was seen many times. CDR3 DNA sequence: TGTGCTAGTGCCCGGGGGGACTTACCCAATGAGCAGTTCTTC. It translates to CASARGDLPNEQFF. The chain recombines TRBV12-5 with TRBJ2-1; 7 nucleotides agree with TRBD2. CDR1 LGHNT and CDR2 FRNRAP come from the germline V gene. This CDR3 is 14 amino acids long. With V trimmed by 7 bases and J by 6 bases, 9 bases remained unmatched.

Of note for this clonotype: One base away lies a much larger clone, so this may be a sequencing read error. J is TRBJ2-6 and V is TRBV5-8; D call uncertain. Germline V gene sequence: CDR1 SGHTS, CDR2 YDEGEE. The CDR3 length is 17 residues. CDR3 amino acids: CASSTRAPHSEANVLTF. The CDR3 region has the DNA TGTGCCAGCAGCACCCGGGCGCCCCACTCTGAGGCCAACGTCCTGACTTTC.

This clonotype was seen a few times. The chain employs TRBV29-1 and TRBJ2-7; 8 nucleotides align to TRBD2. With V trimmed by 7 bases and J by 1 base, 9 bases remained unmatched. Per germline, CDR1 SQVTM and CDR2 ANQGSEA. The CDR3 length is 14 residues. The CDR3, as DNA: TGCAGCGAACGGGGGCGGGAGGTGTCCTACGAGCAGTACTTC. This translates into CSERGREVSYEQYF.

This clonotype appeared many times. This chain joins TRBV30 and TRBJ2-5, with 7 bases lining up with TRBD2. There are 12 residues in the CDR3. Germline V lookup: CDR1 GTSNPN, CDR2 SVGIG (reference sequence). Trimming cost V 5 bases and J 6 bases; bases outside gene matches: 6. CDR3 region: CAWDLGGKTQYF. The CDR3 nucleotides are TGTGCCTGGGACCTGGGGGGGAAGACCCAGTACTTC.

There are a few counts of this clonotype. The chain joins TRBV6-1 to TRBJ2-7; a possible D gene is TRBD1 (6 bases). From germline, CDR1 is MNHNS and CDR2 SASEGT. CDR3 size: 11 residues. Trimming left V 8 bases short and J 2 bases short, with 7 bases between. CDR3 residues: CASEGAYEQYF. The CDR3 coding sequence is TGTGCCAGCGAGGGGGCCTACGAGCAGTACTTC.

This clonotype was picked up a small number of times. The CDR3 spells CASSLTFGNTGELFF. The CDR3 bases are TGTGCCAGCAGTTTGACTTTCGGGAACACCGGGGAGCTGTTTTTT. The chain carries TRBV12-3 or TRBV12-4 and TRBJ2-2; D is undetermined. The CDR3 sequence is 15 residues long. The V and J ends lost 3 bases and 1 base respectively, with 9 bases between them.

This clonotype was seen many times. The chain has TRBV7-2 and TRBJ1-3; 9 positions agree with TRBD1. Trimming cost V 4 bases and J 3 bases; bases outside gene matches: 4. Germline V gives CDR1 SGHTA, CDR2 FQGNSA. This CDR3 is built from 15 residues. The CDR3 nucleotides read TGTGCCAGCAGCTCACAGGGGGCGCTTGGAAACACCATATATTTT. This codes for CASSSQGALGNTIYF.

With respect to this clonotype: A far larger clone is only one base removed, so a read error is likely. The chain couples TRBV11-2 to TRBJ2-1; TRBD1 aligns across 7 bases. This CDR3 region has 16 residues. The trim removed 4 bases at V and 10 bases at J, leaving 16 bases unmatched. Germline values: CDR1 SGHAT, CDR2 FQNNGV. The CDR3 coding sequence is TGTGCCAGCAGCTCCCCCTCGACAGGGTCGGTGAACGAGCAGTTCTTC. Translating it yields CASSSPSTGSVNEQFF.

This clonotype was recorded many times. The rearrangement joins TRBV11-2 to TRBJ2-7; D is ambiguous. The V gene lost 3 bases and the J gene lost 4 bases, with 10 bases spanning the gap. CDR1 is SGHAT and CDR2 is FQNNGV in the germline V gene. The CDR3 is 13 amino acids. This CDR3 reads CASSFGSRYEQYF. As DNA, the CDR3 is TGTGCCAGCAGCTTCGGCAGCAGGTACGAGCAGTACTTC.

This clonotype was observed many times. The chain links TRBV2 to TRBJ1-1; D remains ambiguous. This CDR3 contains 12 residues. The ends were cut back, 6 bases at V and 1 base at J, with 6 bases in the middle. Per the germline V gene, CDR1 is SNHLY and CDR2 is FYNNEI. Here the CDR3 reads CASSPGNTEAFF. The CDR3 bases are TGTGCCAGCAGCCCAGGGAACACTGAAGCTTTCTTT.